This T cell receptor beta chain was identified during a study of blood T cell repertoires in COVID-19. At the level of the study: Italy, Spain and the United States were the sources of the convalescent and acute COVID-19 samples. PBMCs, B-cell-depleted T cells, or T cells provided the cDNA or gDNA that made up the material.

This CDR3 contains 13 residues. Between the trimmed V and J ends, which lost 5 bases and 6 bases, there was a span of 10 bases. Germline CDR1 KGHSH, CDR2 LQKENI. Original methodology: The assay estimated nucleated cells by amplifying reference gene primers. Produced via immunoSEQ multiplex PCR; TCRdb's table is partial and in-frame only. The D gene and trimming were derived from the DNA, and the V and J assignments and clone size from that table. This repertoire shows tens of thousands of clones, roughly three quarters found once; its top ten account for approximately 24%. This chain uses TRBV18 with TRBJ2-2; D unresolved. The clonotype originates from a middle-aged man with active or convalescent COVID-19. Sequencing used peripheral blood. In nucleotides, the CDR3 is TGTGCCAGCTCAGCTAGAGGAGCCGGGGAGCTGTTTTTT. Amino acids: CASSARGAGELFF.